Following are 32 T cell receptor beta chains from one sample sequenced in a study of T cell changes during pregnancy in multiple sclerosis. The repertoire was sequenced with immunoSEQ multiplex PCR; TCRdb's copy has only in-frame clones and lacks some. The repertoire includes around 31,000 clones, roughly nine tenths of them detected once, and 4.3% sits in the top ten. The material sequenced was CD8+ T cells from peripheral blood mononuclear cells, taken in the second trimester of pregnancy. These receptor sequences come from a female donor with multiple sclerosis, enrolled in a pregnancy study.

The V gene is TRBV19, the J gene TRBJ1-1; D is unclear. The V gene's germline CDR1 is LNHDA and CDR2 SQIVND (reference sequence). Trimming stripped 0 bases from V and 5 bases from J, with 13 bases between. The CDR3 sequence is 15 residues long. Here the CDR3 DNA reads TGTGCCAGTAGTATAGAGGAGGGCTTACAGACTGAAGCTTTCTTT. Translation: CASSIEEGLQTEAFF.

This chain links TRBV7-9 with TRBJ1-1; TRBD1 matches 11 bases. This CDR3 is 16 amino acids long. The germline V gene has CDR1 SEHNR and CDR2 FQNEAQ (reference sequence). V gave up 5 bases and J gave up 0 bases; unmatched junction bases: 5. CDR3 in amino acids: CASSQGTGGLNTEAFF. The CDR3 region has the DNA TGTGCCAGCAGCCAAGGGACAGGGGGACTGAACACTGAAGCTTTCTTT.

This clone has just a few counts. The chain carries TRBV5-5 and TRBJ1-5, with D unresolved. CDR3 length: 14 amino acids. In germline, CDR1 is SGHKS, CDR2 YYEKEE (reference sequence). Trimming removed 4 bases at V and 4 bases at J, with 12 bases between. The CDR3 loop is CASSLASENQPQHF. DNA for the CDR3: TGTGCCAGCAGCCTGGCTAGCGAAAATCAGCCCCAGCATTTT.

V usage is TRBV20-1 and J usage is TRBJ1-1; tentatively, D is TRBD1 (5 bases). CDR3 size: 11 residues. Germline V gives CDR1 DFQATT, CDR2 SNEGSKA (reference sequence). V dropped 6 bases and J dropped 11 bases, with 16 bases sitting between them. The CDR3 nucleotides are TGCAGTGCCCAGCGGGGGAGGTTGGCTTTCTTT. Translated: CSAQRGRLAFF.

The chain combines TRBV27 with TRBJ2-5; 10 bases are shared with TRBD2. V gave up 4 bases and J gave up 1 base; unmatched junction bases: 3. The CDR3 totals 15 residues. CDR1 is MNHEY, CDR2 SMNVEV, per germline (reference sequence). CDR3 DNA sequence: TGTGCCAGCAGTTACCAGCGGGAGGGCCAAGAGACCCAGTACTTC. It is translated as CASSYQREGQETQYF.

The CDR3 region has the DNA TGTGCCAGCAGCTCGAAGAGCCGGGACAGGGGGAGACCGAACACTGAAGCTTTCTTT. Protein sequence: CASSSKSRDRGRPNTEAFF. The chain uses TRBV21-1 and TRBJ1-1; the listed D gene, TRBD1, was not tested against the DNA. TRBV21-1 constitutes a pseudogene. This CDR3 region has 19 residues.

The V gene is TRBV9, the J gene TRBJ2-1, with TRBD2 identical over 7 bases. Trimming took 2 bases from V and 0 from J; bases not matched to a gene: 2. The germline V gene has CDR1 SGDLS and CDR2 YYNGEE. The CDR3 length is 15 residues. CDR3 amino acids: CASSVSGTSYNEQFF. The CDR3, as DNA: TGTGCCAGCAGCGTGAGCGGGACCTCCTACAATGAGCAGTTCTTC.

The CDR3 DNA reads as TGCAGCGTTGTGGGGGGCCTTAGCGGGAGGCCCTACAATGAGCAGTTCTTC. It specifies CSVVGGLSGRPYNEQFF. V and J are TRBV29-1 and TRBJ2-1; TRBD2 matches at 10 bases. Per germline, CDR1 SQVTM and CDR2 ANQGSEA. The CDR3 has 17 residues. Trimming removed 4 bases from V and 2 bases from J; junction bases left unmatched: 11.

CDR3 amino acids: CASSFWLAGAREQYF. CDR3 DNA sequence: TGTGCCAGCAGCTTCTGGCTAGCGGGAGCCCGCGAGCAGTACTTC. The chain combines TRBV7-2 with TRBJ2-7, with 10 bases lining up with TRBD2. Germline CDR1 and CDR2: SGHTA and FQGNSA. CDR3 size: 15 residues. J was trimmed by 6 bases and V by 3 bases; bases with no gene match: 8.

V usage is TRBV10-3 and J usage is TRBJ2-7, with 11 bases fitting TRBD2. Trimming took 4 bases from V and 4 from J; bases not matched to a gene: 6. The CDR3 loop spans 15 amino acids. Germline CDR1 reads ENHRY; CDR2 reads SYGVKD. The CDR3 nucleotides are TGTGCCATCAGTGGACCCGGGACTAGCGGATACGAGCAGTACTTC. Encoded protein: CAISGPGTSGYEQYF.

The gene calls are TRBV27 and TRBJ1-5; D is uncertain. The CDR3 consists of 14 residues. Germline lookup yields CDR1 MNHEY and CDR2 SMNVEV (reference sequence). The V end was cut by 5 bases, the J end by 4 bases, with 12 bases between. The CDR3 spells CASSPLPLNQPQHF. The DNA for the CDR3 is TGTGCCAGCAGTCCCCTCCCTTTGAATCAGCCCCAGCATTTT.

The gene calls are TRBV7-2 and TRBJ2-7; D is unclear. Germline V gene sequence: CDR1 SGHTA, CDR2 FQGNSA. The CDR3 contains 13 residues. V was pared by 5 bases and J by 4 bases, with 12 bases between. The CDR3 DNA follows: TGTGCCAGCAGCCCCTTCCCTTCTTACGAGCAGTACTTC. Amino acids: CASSPFPSYEQYF.

The V and J genes are TRBV2 and TRBJ2-1; D possibly corresponds to TRBD2 (6 bases). The CDR3 covers 12 residues. Trimming took 7 bases from V and 7 from J, leaving 11 bases between them. Germline CDR1 SNHLY, CDR2 FYNNEI. The CDR3 protein is CASMGGRNEQFF. CDR3 sequence (DNA): TGTGCCAGCATGGGGGGACGGAATGAGCAGTTCTTC.

The V and J genes are TRBV9 and TRBJ2-1, with 8 nucleotides matching TRBD1. After removal of 3 bases from V and 3 bases from J, the junction contained 5 bases not matched to a gene. Looked up from germline, CDR1 is SGDLS and CDR2 is YYNGEE. The CDR3 runs 15 residues. The DNA for the CDR3 is TGTGCCAGCAGCGCGAATACAGGGGGCTACAATGAGCAGTTCTTC. The encoded protein is CASSANTGGYNEQFF.

This chain joins TRBV27 and TRBJ2-7; TRBD2 matches 14 bases. The CDR3 is 15 residues long. The germline CDR1 and CDR2 sequences are MNHEY and SMNVEV (reference sequence). Trimming removed 2 bases from V and 5 bases from J; junction bases left unmatched: 2. CDR3 nucleotide sequence: TGTGCCAGCAGTTTAGGGACTAGCGGGAGACACGAGCAGTACTTC. It encodes CASSLGTSGRHEQYF.

The chain recombines TRBV27 with TRBJ1-5; perhaps TRBD1 as D (6 bases). The CDR3 contains 17 residues. V was cut by 9 bases and J by 3 bases, with 24 bases left in between. Germline CDR1 MNHEY, CDR2 SMNVEV (reference sequence). The CDR3 reads CASSKLKEGEYNQPQHF. The CDR3 coding sequence is TGTGCCAGTTCTAAACTAAAAGAGGGGGAATACAATCAGCCCCAGCATTTT.

This clone was detected once. CDR3: CASSSIRGLIEGTQYF. As DNA, the CDR3 is TGTGCCAGCAGCTCTATCAGGGGATTAATAGAGGGGACCCAGTACTTC. V gene TRBV11-2 combines with J gene TRBJ2-5; D perhaps matches TRBD1 (6 bases). The CDR3 contains 16 residues. Per the germline V gene, CDR1 is SGHAT and CDR2 is FQNNGV. V lost 4 bases to trimming and J lost 7 bases, with 22 bases between them.

CDR3 sequence: CASSDQGRDTGELFF. CDR3 DNA sequence: TGTGCCAGCAGTGACCAGGGTCGGGACACCGGGGAGCTGTTTTTT. The V gene is TRBV6-4, the J gene TRBJ2-2, with D perhaps TRBD1 (5 bases). The germline CDR1 and CDR2 sequences are MRHNA and SNTAGT. V gave up 2 bases and J gave up 3 bases, with 10 bases separating them. This CDR3 comprises 15 residues.

The rearrangement uses TRBV9 and TRBJ2-1; no definite D call. Between the trimmed V and J ends, which lost 4 bases and 8 bases, there was a span of 16 bases. This CDR3 comprises 14 residues. Germline V gene data show CDR1 as SGDLS and CDR2 as YYNGEE. The CDR3 DNA reads as TGTGCCAGCAGCCCTAATACAGCTCGCGATGAGCAGTTCTTC. Amino acids: CASSPNTARDEQFF. The full variable domain, with the rest looked up from reference TRBV9 and TRBJ2-1, is DSGVTQTPKHLITATGQRVTLRCSPRSGDLSVYWYQQSLDQGLQFLIQYYNGEERAKGNILERFSAQQFPDLHSELNLSSLELGDSALYFCASSPNTARDEQFFGPGTRLTVL.

The chain combines TRBV27 with TRBJ2-2, with D perhaps TRBD1 (6 bases). Germline V gives CDR1 MNHEY, CDR2 SMNVEV (reference sequence). The CDR3 spans 14 residues. V was pared by 10 bases and J by 3 bases, with 15 bases between. CDR3 protein: CATQETGDTGELFF. CDR3 nucleotides: TGTGCCACCCAAGAGACAGGAGACACCGGGGAGCTGTTTTTT.

The J gene is TRBJ2-7, the V gene TRBV5-6, with 9 nucleotides matching TRBD2. Germline values: CDR1 SGHDT, CDR2 YYEEEE. The CDR3 loop spans 14 amino acids. The junction had 7 bases not matched to a gene; V was cut back by 3 bases and J by 6 bases. CDR3 sequence (DNA): TGTGCCAGCAGCTCGGGACTAGCAAGGGGCGAGCAGTACTTC. It is translated as CASSSGLARGEQYF.

To note about this clone: This sample also contains other DNA sequences that code for the same CDR3. The chain employs TRBV6-5 and TRBJ1-3; no definite D call. CDR1 MNHEY and CDR2 SVGAGI come from the germline V gene. V gave up 0 bases and J gave up 4 bases, with 7 bases separating them. This CDR3 region has 14 residues. In DNA, the CDR3 is TGTGCCAGCAGTTACTCGTCCGGGGGAAACACCATATATTTT. Translating it yields CASSYSSGGNTIYF.

This clone appeared a single time. The chain joins TRBV5-1 to TRBJ2-1, with TRBD2 identical over 10 bases. This CDR3 is 16 amino acids long. Trimming at V came to 2 bases and at J to 3 bases, leaving 5 bases not matched to a gene. CDR1 and CDR2 from the germline V gene are SGHRS and YFSETQ. The CDR3 DNA reads as TGCGCCAGCAGCTTACTAGCGGGAACGTACTACAATGAGCAGTTCTTC. Its translation: CASSLLAGTYYNEQFF.

The chain employs TRBV29-1 and TRBJ1-1, with TRBD1 as a possible D gene (6 bases). This CDR3 is built from 15 residues. Trimming removed 6 bases from V and 4 bases from J, with 21 bases in between. From germline, CDR1 is SQVTM and CDR2 ANQGSEA. The CDR3 nucleotides read TGCAGCGTCCGCCCCATTTCAGGGGCCCCCACTGAAGCTTTCTTT. It specifies CSVRPISGAPTEAFF.

The gene calls are TRBV19 and TRBJ1-5, with 8 bases matching TRBD1. The CDR3 contains 16 residues. V lost 7 bases to trimming and J lost 2 bases; unmatched junction nucleotides: 10. Germline loops: CDR1 LNHDA, CDR2 SQIVND (reference sequence). The CDR3, as DNA: TGTGCCAGTACCGTGACAGGGGACGGTGGCAATCAGCCCCAGCATTTT. The encoded protein is CASTVTGDGGNQPQHF. The full variable domain, with the rest looked up from reference TRBV19 and TRBJ1-5, is DGGITQSPKYLFRKEGQNVTLSCEQNLNHDAMYWYRQDPGQGLRLIYYSQIVNDFQKGDIAEGYSVSREKKESFPLTVTSAQKNPTAFYLCASTVTGDGGNQPQHFGDGTRLSIL.

This chain joins TRBV6-1 and TRBJ1-1; TRBD1 matches at 9 bases. V dropped 4 bases and J dropped 5; count of bases not matched to a gene: 5. There are 14 residues in the CDR3. CDR1 and CDR2 from the germline V gene are MNHNS and SASEGT. This CDR3 reads CASSAGTGRTEAFF. Here the CDR3 DNA reads TGTGCCAGCAGTGCCGGGACAGGGCGAACTGAAGCTTTCTTT.

This clone was observed a single time. V gene TRBV27 combines with J gene TRBJ2-1, with 8 bases lining up with TRBD1. V gave up 6 bases and J gave up 3 bases; unmatched junction bases: 7. The germline V gene has CDR1 MNHEY and CDR2 SMNVEV (reference sequence). CDR3 length: 15 residues. The CDR3: CASSMTGVGYNEQFF. DNA for the CDR3: TGTGCCAGCAGCATGACAGGGGTGGGCTACAATGAGCAGTTCTTC.

The chain links TRBV9 to TRBJ2-3; 11 positions match TRBD2. The CDR3 runs to 16 residues. V trimming: 4 bases; J trimming: 7 bases; junction bases outside the gene matches: 11. CDR1 and CDR2 (germline): SGDLS, YYNGEE. The CDR3 sequence: CASSTTGTSGRHTQYF. The CDR3 DNA follows: TGTGCCAGCAGCACCACTGGGACTAGCGGAAGGCATACGCAGTATTTT.

The rearrangement uses TRBV11-2 and TRBJ2-7; D possibly corresponds to TRBD2 (6 bases). Trimming stripped 1 base from V and 4 bases from J, with 14 bases between. Germline V gene sequence: CDR1 SGHAT, CDR2 FQNNGV. This CDR3 region has 15 residues. CDR3 nucleotides: TGTGCCAGCAGCTTAGGACTAGGAAGGGAGTACGAGCAGTACTTC. It specifies CASSLGLGREYEQYF.

This chain joins TRBV4-1 and TRBJ2-2; a possible D gene is TRBD1 (5 bases). V was clipped by 6 bases and J by 6 bases, with 8 bases between them. The CDR3 length is 12 residues. Germline CDR1 is MGHRA and CDR2 is YSYEKL. This CDR3 reads CASRQVPGELFF. The CDR3 region has the DNA TGCGCCAGCAGACAGGTCCCCGGGGAGCTGTTTTTT.

The chain combines TRBV2 with TRBJ2-3, with 8 bases fitting TRBD1. The CDR3 extends over 14 amino acids. The germline V gene has CDR1 SNHLY and CDR2 FYNNEI. J lost 3 bases, V lost 6 bases, and 5 bases had no gene match. CDR3 amino acids: CASRDRVRTDTQYF. As DNA, the CDR3 is TGTGCCAGCAGGGACAGGGTGAGGACAGATACGCAGTATTTT.

The gene calls are TRBV4-1 and TRBJ2-7, with 9 bases aligning to TRBD1. Germline V gene sequence: CDR1 MGHRA, CDR2 YSYEKL. The CDR3 length is 17 residues. The V gene end was trimmed by 1 base and the J gene end by 6 bases; junction bases not matched to a gene: 13. The CDR3 here is CASSQGLIGTGIGEQYF. In DNA form, the CDR3 reads TGCGCCAGCAGCCAAGGATTGATAGGGACAGGGATCGGCGAGCAGTACTTC.